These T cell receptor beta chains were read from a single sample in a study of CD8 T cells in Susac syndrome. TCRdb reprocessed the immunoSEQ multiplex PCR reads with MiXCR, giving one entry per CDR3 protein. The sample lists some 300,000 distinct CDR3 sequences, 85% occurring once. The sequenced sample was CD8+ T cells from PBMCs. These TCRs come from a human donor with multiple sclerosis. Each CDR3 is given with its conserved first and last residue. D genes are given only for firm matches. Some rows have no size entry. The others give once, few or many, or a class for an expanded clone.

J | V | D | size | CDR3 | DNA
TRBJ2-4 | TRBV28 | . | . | CASGGFYGDPQNIQYF | TGTGCCAGCGGAGGGTTTTACGGGGACCCCCAAAACATTCAGTACTTC
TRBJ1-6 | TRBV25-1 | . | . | CASSELRKSEGPNFNSPLHF | TGTGCCAGCAGTGAATTAAGGAAGAGTGAGGGTCCTAATTTTAATTCACCCCTCCACTTT
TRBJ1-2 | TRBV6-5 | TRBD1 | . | CASSRDRGLYGYTF | TGTGCCAGCAGTCGGGACAGGGGCCTCTATGGCTACACCTTC
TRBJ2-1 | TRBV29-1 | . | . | CSVEERRGEWGNEQFF | TGCAGCGTTGAAGAACGGAGGGGGGAGTGGGGGAATGAGCAGTTCTTC
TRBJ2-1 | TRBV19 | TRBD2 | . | CASSIALAGGVREQFF | TGTGCCAGTAGTATAGCCCTAGCGGGAGGAGTTCGGGAGCAGTTCTTC
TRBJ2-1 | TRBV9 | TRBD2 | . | CASSVAKLAGGYNEQFF | TGTGCCAGCAGCGTAGCAAAACTAGCGGGAGGCTACAATGAGCAGTTCTTC
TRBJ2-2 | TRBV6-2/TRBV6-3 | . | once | CATGGHSNTGELFF | TGTGCCACTGGCGGGCACTCGAACACCGGGGAGCTGTTTTTT
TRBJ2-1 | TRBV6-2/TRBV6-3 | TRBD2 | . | CASRDPGWTSGPPDPNEQFF | TGTGCCAGCAGAGATCCAGGTTGGACTAGCGGGCCGCCAGACCCCAATGAGCAGTTCTTC
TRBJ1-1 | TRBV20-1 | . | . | CSARPDEAFF | TGCAGTGCTAGACCTGATGAAGCTTTCTTT
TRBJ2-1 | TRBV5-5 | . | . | CASSWVGMSNEQFF | TGTGCCAGCAGCTGGGTGGGAATGAGCAATGAGCAGTTCTTC
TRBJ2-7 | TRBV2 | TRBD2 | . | CASRGSGRWEQYF | TGTGCCAGCAGGGGTAGCGGGAGATGGGAGCAGTACTTC
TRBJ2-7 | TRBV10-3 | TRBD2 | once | CAISESKAGIPPYEQYF | TGTGCCATCAGTGAGTCTAAAGCGGGGATCCCACCCTACGAGCAGTACTTC
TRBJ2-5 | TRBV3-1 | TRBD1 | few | CASSHPGQGDPQETQYF | TGTGCCAGCAGCCACCCGGGACAGGGGGACCCCCAAGAGACCCAGTACTTC
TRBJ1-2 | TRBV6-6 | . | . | CASSLPGTAYGYTF | TGTGCCAGCAGTCTCCCCGGGACGGCTTATGGCTACACCTTC
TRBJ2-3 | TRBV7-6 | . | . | CASSLLGDSDTQYF | TGTGCCAGCAGCTTACTGGGGGACTCAGATACGCAGTATTTT
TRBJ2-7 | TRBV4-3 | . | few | CASSQVRGETYEQYF | TGCGCCAGCAGCCAAGTGAGGGGGGAGACCTACGAGCAGTACTTC
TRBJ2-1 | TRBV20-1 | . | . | CSATLRTYNEQFF | TGCAGTGCCACCCTAAGGACCTACAATGAGCAGTTCTTC
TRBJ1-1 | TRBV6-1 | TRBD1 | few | CASRWGTANTEAFF | TGTGCCAGCAGATGGGGGACAGCGAACACTGAAGCTTTCTTT
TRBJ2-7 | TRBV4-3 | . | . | CASSLGQDGSYEQYF | TGCGCCAGCAGCCTCGGACAGGACGGGAGTTACGAGCAGTACTTC
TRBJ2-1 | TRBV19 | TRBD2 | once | CASSPGTSERNEQFF | TGTGCCAGTAGTCCCGGGACTAGCGAGAGAAATGAGCAGTTCTTC
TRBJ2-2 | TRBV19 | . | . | CASSINGRTGTGELFF | TGTGCCAGTAGTATCAACGGCAGAACAGGAACCGGGGAGCTGTTTTTT
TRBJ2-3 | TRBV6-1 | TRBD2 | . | CASSGSLLAGDSDTQYF | TGTGCCAGCAGTGGATCACTACTAGCGGGAGACTCGGATACGCAGTATTTT
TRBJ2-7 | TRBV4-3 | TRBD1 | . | CASSQARTGRWSEQYF | TGCGCCAGCAGCCAGGCCCGGACAGGGCGGTGGAGTGAGCAGTACTTC
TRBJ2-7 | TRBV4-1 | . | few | CASSQGQRGYEQYF | TGCGCCAGCAGCCAAGGTCAACGCGGCTACGAGCAGTACTTC
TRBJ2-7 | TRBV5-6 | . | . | CASSHLQADEQYF | TGTGCCAGCAGCCACCTCCAGGCGGACGAGCAGTACTTC
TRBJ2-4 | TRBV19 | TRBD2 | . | CASRMSAGGAKNIQYF | TGTGCCAGTCGTATGTCAGCGGGAGGAGCCAAAAACATTCAGTACTTC
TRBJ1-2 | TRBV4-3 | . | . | CASSHSSSGTPPLYGYTF | TGCGCCAGCAGCCATTCAAGTTCCGGGACACCCCCTCTCTATGGCTACACCTTC
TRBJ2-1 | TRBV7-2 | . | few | CASSPGTSVDEQFF | TGTGCCAGCAGCCCCGGGACTTCGGTTGATGAGCAGTTCTTC
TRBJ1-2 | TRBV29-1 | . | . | CSVEAAEYGYTF | TGCAGCGTTGAAGCGGCTGAGTATGGCTACACCTTC
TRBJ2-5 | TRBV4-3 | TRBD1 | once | CASSQIMTGGLETQYF | TGCGCCAGCAGCCAAATCATGACAGGGGGCTTGGAGACCCAGTACTTC
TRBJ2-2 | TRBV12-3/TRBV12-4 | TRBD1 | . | CASSLHRGAGELFF | TGTGCCAGCAGTTTACACAGGGGGGCCGGGGAGCTGTTTTTT